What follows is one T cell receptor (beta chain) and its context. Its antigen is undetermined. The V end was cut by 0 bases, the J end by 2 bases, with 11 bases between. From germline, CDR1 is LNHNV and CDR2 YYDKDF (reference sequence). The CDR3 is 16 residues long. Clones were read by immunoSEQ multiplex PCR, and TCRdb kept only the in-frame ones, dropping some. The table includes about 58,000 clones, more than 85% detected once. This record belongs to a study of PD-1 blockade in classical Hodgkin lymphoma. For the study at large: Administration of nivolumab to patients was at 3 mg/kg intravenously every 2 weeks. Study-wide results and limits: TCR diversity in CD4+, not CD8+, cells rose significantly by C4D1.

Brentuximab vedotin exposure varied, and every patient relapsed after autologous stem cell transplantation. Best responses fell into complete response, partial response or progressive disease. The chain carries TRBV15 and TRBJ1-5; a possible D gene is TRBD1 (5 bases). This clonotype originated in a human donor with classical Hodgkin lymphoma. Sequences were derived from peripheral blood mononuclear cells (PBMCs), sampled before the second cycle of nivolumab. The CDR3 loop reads CATSRDLGQGNQPQHF. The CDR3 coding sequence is TGTGCCACCAGCAGAGATCTGGGGCAGGGCAATCAGCCCCAGCATTTT.